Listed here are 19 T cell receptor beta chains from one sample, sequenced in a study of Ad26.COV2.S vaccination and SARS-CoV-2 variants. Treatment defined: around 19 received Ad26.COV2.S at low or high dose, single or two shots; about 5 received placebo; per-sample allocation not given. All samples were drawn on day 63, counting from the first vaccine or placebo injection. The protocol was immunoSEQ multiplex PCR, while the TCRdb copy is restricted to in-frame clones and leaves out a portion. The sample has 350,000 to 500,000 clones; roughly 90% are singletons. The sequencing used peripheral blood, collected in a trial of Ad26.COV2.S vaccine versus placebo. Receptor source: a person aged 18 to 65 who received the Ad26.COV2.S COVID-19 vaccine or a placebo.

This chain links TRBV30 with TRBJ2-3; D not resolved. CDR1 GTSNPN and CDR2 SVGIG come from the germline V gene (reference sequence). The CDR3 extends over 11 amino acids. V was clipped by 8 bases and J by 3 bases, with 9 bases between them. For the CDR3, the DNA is TGTGCCACCGACCTTACAGATACGCAGTATTTT. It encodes CATDLTDTQYF.

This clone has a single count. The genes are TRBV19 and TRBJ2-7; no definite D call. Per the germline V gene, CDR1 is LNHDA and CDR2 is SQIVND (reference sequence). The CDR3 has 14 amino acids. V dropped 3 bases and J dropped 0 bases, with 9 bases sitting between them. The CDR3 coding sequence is TGTGCCAGTAGTATTGGGTGGAACTCCTACGAGCAGTACTTC. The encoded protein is CASSIGWNSYEQYF.

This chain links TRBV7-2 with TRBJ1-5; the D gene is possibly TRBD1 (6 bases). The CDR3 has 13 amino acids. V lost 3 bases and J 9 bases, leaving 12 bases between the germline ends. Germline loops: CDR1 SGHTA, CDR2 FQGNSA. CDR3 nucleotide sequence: TGTGCCAGCAGCTTTTACACAGGGTGGCCCCAGCATTTT. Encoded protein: CASSFYTGWPQHF. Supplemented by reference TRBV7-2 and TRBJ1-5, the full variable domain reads GAGVSQSPSNKVTEKGKDVELRCDPISGHTALYWYRQSLGQGLEFLIYFQGNSAPDKSGLPSDRFSAERTGGSVSTLTIQRTQQEDSAVYLCASSFYTGWPQHFGDGTRLSIL.

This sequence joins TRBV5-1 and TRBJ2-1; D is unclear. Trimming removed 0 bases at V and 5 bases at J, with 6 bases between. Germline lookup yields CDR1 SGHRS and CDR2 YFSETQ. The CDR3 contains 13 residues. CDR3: CASSLAPNNEQFF. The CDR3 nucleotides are TGCGCCAGCAGCTTGGCCCCCAACAATGAGCAGTTCTTC.

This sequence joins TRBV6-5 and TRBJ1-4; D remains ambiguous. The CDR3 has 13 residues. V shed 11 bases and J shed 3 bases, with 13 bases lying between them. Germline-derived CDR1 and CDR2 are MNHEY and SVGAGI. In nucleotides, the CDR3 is TGTGCCTGCCATCGGGCCCCTAATGAAAAACTGTTTTTT. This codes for CACHRAPNEKLFF.

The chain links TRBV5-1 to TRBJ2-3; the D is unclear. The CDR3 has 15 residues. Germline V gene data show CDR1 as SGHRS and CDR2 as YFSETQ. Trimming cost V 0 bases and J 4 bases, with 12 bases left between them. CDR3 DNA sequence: TGCGCCAGCAGCTTGGGAAGGCTTGGGGCAGATACGCAGTATTTT. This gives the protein CASSLGRLGADTQYF. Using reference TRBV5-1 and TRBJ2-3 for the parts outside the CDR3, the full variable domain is KAGVTQTPRYLIKTRGQQVTLSCSPISGHRSVSWYQQTPGQGLQFLFEYFSETQRNKGNFPGRFSGRQFSNSRSEMNVSTLELGDSALYLCASSLGRLGADTQYFGPGTRLTVL.

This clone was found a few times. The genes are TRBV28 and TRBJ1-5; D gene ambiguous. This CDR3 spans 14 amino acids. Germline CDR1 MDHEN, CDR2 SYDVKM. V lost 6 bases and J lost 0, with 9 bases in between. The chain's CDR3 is CASRPVYSNQPQHF. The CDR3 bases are TGTGCCAGCAGACCAGTGTATAGCAATCAGCCCCAGCATTTT.

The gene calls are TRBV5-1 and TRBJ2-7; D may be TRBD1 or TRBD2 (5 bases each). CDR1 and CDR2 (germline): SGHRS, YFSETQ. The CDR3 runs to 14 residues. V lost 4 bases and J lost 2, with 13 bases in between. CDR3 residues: CASSPRDGPYEQYF. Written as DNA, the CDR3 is TGCGCCAGCAGCCCCCGGGACGGTCCCTACGAGCAGTACTTC.

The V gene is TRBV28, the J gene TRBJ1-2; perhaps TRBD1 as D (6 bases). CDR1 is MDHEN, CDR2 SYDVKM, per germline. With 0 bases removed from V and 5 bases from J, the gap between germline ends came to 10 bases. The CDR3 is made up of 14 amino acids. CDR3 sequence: CASSLWGGQYGYTF. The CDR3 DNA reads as TGTGCCAGCAGTTTATGGGGGGGACAATATGGCTACACCTTC.

This chain's CDR3 is CASSEGQGGNEQFF. CDR3 nucleotides: TGTGCCAGCAGTGAGGGACAGGGGGGCAATGAGCAGTTCTTC. This chain links TRBV6-1 with TRBJ2-1; 11 bases map to TRBD1. CDR1 MNHNS and CDR2 SASEGT come from the germline V gene. The CDR3 totals 14 residues. The ends lost 3 bases at V and 6 bases at J; junction bases unmatched: 1.

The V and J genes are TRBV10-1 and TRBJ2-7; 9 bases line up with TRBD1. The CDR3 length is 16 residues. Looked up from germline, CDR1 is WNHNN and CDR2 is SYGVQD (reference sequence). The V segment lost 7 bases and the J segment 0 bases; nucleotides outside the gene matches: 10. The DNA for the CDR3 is TGCGCCAGCACGGACAGGGGATATGAGGGCTCCTACGAGCAGTACTTC. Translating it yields CASTDRGYEGSYEQYF.

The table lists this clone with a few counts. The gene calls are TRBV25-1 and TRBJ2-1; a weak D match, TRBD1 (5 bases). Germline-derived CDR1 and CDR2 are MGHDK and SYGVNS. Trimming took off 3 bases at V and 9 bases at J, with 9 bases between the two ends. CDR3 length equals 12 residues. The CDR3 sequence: CASSDRAGEQFF. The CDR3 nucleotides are TGTGCCAGCAGTGACAGGGCCGGTGAGCAGTTCTTC. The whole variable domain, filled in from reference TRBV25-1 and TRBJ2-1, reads EADIYQTPRYLVIGTGKKITLECSQTMGHDKMYWYQQDPGMELHLIHYSYGVNSTEKGDLSSESTVSRIRTEHFPLTLESARPSHTSQYLCASSDRAGEQFFGPGTRLTVL.

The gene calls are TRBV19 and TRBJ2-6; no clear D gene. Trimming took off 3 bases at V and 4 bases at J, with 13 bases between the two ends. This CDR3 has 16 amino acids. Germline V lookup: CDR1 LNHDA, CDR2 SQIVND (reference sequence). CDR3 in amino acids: CASSIRTSGGANVLTF. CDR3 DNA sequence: TGTGCCAGTAGTATCCGCACTTCCGGGGGGGCCAACGTCCTGACTTTC.

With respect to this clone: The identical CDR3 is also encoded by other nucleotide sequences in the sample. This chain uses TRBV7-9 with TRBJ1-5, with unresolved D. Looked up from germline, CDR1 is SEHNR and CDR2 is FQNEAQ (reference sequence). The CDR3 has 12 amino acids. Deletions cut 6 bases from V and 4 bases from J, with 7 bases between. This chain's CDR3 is CASSLVNQPQHF. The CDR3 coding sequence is TGTGCCAGCAGTCTAGTAAATCAGCCCCAGCATTTT.

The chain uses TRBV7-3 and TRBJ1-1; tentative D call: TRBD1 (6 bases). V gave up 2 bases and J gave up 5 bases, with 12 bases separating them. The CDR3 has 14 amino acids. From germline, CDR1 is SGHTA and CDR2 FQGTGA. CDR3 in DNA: TGTGCCAGCAGCTTAGGGGGGCGCAGAACTGAAGCTTTCTTT. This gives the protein CASSLGGRRTEAFF.

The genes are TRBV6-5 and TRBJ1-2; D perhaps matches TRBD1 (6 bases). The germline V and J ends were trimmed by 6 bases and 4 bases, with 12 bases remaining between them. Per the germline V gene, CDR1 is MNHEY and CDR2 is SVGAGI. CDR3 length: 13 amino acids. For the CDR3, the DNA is TGTGCCAGCAGGTACAGGGAAGGCTATGGCTACACCTTC. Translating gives CASRYREGYGYTF.

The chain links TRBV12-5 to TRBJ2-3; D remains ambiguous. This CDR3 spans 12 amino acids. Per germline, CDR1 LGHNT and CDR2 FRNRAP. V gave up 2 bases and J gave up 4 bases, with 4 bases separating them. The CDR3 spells CASGLYADTQYF. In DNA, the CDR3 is TGTGCTAGTGGTTTGTACGCAGATACGCAGTATTTT.

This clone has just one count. CDR3 nucleotides: TGTGCCAGCAGCACCGACTTAGCGGATACGCAGTATTTT. Translation: CASSTDLADTQYF. The V call is TRBV7-2, the J call TRBJ2-3; D is perhaps TRBD2 (5 bases). V was trimmed by 5 bases and J by 6 bases, leaving 12 bases between them. Germline CDR1 is SGHTA and CDR2 is FQGNSA. This CDR3 has 13 amino acids.

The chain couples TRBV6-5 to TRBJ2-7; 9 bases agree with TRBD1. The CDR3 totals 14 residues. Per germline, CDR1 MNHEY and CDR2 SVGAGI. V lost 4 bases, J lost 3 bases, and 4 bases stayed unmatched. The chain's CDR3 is CASSSTGQGYEQYF. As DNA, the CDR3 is TGTGCCAGCAGTTCTACGGGACAGGGCTACGAGCAGTACTTC.